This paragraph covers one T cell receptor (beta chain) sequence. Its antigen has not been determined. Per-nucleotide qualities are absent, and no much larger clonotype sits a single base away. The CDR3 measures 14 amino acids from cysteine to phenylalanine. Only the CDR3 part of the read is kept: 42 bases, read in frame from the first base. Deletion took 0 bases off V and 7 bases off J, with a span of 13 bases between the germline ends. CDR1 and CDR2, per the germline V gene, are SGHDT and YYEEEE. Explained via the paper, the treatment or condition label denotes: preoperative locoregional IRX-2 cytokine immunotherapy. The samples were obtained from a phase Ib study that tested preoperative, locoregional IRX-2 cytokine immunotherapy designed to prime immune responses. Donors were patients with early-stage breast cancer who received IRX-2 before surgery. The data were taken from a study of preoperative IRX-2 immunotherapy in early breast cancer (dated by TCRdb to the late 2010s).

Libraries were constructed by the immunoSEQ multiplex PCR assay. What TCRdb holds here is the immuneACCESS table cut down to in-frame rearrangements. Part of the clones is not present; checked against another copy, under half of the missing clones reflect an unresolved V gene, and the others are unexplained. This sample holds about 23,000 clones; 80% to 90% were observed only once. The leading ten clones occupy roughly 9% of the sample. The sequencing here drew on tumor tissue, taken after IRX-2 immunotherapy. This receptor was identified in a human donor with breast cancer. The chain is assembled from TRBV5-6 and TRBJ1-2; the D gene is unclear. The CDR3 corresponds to CASSLERATRGYTF. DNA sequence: TGTGCCAGCAGCTTGGAGCGGGCAACGCGTGGCTACACCTTC.